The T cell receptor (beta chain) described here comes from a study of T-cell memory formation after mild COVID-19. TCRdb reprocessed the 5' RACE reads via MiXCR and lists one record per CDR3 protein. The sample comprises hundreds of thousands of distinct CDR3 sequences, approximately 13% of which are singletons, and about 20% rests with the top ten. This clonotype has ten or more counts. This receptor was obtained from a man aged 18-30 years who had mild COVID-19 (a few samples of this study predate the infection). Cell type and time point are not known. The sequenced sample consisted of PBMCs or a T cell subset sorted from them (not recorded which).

The CDR3 DNA sequence: TGTGCCACCACAGGGGGCTTGGACAATGAGCAGTTCTTC. It yields the protein CATTGGLDNEQFF. V usage is TRBV12-3 or TRBV12-4 and J usage is TRBJ2-1; 9 bases agree with TRBD1. This CDR3 contains 13 residues. V gave up 10 bases and J gave up 5 bases; unmatched junction bases: 6.